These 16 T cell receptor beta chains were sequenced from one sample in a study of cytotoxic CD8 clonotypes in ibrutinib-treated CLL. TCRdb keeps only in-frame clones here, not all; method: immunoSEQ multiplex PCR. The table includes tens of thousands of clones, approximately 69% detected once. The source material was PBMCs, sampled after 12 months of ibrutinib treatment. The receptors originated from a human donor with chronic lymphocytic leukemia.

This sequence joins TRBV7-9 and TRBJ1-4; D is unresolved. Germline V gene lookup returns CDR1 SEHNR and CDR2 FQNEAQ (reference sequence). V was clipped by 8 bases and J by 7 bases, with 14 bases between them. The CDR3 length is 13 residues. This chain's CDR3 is CASGGGSVEKLFF. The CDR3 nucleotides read TGTGCCAGCGGAGGAGGGTCTGTTGAAAAACTGTTTTTT.

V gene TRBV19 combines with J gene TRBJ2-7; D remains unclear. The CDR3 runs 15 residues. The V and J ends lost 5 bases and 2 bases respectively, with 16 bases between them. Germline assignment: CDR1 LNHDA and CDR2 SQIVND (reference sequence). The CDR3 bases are TGTGCCAGTAGTCCCCAACCCGGGTTCCCCTACGAGCAGTACTTC. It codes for CASSPQPGFPYEQYF.

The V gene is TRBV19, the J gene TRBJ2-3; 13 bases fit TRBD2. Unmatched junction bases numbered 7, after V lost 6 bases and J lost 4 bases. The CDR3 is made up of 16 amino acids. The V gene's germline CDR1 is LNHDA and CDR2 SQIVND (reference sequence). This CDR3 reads CASSTGLAGTADTQYF. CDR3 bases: TGTGCCAGTAGCACGGGACTAGCGGGGACAGCAGATACGCAGTATTTT. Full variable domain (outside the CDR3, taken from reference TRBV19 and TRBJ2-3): DGGITQSPKYLFRKEGQNVTLSCEQNLNHDAMYWYRQDPGQGLRLIYYSQIVNDFQKGDIAEGYSVSREKKESFPLTVTSAQKNPTAFYLCASSTGLAGTADTQYFGPGTRLTVL.

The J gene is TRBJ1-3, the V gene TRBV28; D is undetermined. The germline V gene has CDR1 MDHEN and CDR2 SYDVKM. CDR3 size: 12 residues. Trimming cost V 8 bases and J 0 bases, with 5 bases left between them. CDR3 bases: TGTGCCAGCCTGAGCTCTGGAAACACCATATATTTT. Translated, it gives CASLSSGNTIYF.

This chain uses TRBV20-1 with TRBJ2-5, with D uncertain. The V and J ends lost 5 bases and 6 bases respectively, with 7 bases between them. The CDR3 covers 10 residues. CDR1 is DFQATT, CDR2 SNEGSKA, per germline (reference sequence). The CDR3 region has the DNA TGCAGTGCTCCTAATAAGACCCAGTACTTC. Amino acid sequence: CSAPNKTQYF.

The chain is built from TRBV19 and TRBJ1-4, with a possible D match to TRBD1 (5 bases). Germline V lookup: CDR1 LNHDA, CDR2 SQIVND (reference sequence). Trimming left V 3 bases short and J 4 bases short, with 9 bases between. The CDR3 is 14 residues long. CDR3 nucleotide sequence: TGTGCCAGTAGTATGGGGGGGATTAATGAAAAACTGTTTTTT. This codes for CASSMGGINEKLFF.

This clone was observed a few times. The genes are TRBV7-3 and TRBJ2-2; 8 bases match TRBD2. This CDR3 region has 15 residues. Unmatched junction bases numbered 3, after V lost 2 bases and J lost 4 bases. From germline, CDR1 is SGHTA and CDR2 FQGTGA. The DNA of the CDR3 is TGTGCCAGCAGCTTACCTAGCGGGTCCACCGGGGAGCTGTTTTTT. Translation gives CASSLPSGSTGELFF.

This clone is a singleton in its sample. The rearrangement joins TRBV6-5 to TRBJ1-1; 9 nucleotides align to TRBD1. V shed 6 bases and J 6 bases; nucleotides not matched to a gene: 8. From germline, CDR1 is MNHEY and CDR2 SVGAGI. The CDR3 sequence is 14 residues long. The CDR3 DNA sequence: TGTGCCAGCAGCCGAACAGGGGGCAGAGCTGAAGCTTTCTTT. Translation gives CASSRTGGRAEAFF.

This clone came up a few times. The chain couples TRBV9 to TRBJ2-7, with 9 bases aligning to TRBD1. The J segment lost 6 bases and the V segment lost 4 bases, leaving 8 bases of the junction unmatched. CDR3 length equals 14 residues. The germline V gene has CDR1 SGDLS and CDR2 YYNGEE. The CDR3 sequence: CASSSGTGMFEQYF. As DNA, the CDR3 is TGTGCCAGCAGCAGCGGGACAGGGATGTTCGAGCAGTACTTC.

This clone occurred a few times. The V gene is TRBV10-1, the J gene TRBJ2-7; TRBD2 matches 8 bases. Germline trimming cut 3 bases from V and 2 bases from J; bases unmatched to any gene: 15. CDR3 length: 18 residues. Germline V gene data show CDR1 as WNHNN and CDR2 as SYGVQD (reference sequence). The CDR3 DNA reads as TGCGCCAGCAGTGACGAGCGTACGGGACTAGGCCTCCCCTACGAGCAGTACTTC. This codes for CASSDERTGLGLPYEQYF.

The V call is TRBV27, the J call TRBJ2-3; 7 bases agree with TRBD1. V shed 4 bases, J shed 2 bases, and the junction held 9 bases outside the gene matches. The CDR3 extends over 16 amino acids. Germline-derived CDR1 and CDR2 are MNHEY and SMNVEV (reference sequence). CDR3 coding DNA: TGTGCCAGCAGTTCCTTTGGACAGGCCTACACAGATACGCAGTATTTT. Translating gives CASSSFGQAYTDTQYF.

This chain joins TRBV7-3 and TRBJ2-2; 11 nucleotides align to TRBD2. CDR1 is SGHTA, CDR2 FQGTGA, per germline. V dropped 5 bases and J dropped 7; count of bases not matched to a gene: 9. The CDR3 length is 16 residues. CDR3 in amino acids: CASSRFSGGAIGELFF. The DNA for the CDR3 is TGTGCCAGCAGCCGCTTTAGCGGGGGGGCGATCGGGGAGCTGTTTTTT.

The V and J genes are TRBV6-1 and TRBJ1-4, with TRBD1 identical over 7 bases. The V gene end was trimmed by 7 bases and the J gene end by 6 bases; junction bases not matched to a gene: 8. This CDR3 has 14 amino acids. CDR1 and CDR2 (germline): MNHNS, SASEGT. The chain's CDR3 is CASIFRGGYEKLFF. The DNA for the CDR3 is TGTGCCAGCATTTTCAGGGGGGGCTATGAAAAACTGTTTTTT.

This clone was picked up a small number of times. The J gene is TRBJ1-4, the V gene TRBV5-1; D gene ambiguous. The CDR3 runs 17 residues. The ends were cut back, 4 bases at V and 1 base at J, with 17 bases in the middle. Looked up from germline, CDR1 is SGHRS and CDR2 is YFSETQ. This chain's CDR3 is CASSPGLPSRTNEKLFF. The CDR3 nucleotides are TGCGCCAGCAGCCCGGGCTTACCCTCAAGAACTAATGAAAAACTGTTTTTT.

The CDR3 sequence is CASSFSSLSGSYGYTF. The CDR3 nucleotides read TGTGCCAGCAGCTTCAGCTCCCTCTCGGGGTCCTATGGCTACACCTTC. This chain joins TRBV7-2 and TRBJ1-2, with D unresolved. V lost 3 bases and J 4 bases, leaving 18 bases between the germline ends. The CDR3 has 16 residues. Per the germline V gene, CDR1 is SGHTA and CDR2 is FQGNSA.

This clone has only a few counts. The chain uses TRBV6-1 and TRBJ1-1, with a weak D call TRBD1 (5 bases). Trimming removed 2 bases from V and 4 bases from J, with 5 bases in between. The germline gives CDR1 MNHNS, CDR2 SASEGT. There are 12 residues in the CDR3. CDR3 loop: CASSERGTEAFF. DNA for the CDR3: TGTGCCAGCAGTGAAAGGGGCACTGAAGCTTTCTTT.